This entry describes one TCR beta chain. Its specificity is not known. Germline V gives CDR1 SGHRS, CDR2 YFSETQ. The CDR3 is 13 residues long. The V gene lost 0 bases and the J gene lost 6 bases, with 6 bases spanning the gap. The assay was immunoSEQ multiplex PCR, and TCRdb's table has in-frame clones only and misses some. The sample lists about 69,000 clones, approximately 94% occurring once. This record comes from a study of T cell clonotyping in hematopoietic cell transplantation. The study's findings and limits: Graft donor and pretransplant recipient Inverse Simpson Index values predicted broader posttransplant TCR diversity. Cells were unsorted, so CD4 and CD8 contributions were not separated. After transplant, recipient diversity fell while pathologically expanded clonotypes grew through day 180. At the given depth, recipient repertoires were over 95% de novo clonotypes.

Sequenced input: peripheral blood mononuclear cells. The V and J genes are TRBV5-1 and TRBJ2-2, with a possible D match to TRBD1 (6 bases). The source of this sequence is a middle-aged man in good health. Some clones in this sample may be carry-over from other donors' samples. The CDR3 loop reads CASSLEGAGELFF. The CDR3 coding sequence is TGCGCCAGCAGCTTGGAGGGGGCCGGGGAGCTGTTTTTT.